Below, 28 T cell receptor beta chains from the same sample are listed, as sequenced in a study of cytomegalovirus exposure and HLA in healthy donors. This PCR relied on a set of 60 Vbeta primers and 13 Jbeta primers. Sequenced by immunoSEQ multiplex PCR; TCRdb stores in-frame clones only, minus some. The data hold approximately 150,000 clones, with around 68% observed a single time. The source material was PBMCs. The receptor source for this set is a man between 25 and 39 years old in good health and CMV-seropositive.

V usage is TRBV28 and J usage is TRBJ1-1, with D possibly being TRBD1 (6 bases). This CDR3 has 18 residues. The V and J ends lost 5 bases and 6 bases respectively, with 28 bases between them. From germline, CDR1 is MDHEN and CDR2 SYDVKM. CDR3 region: CASSRNPGMGARRAEAFF. Written as DNA, the CDR3 is TGTGCCAGCAGTCGTAACCCCGGGATGGGGGCGCGTCGGGCTGAAGCTTTCTTT.

This clone is a singleton in its sample. The V and J genes are TRBV11-3 and TRBJ2-2; possible D gene TRBD2, 7 bases. This CDR3 contains 13 residues. Germline lookup yields CDR1 SGHNT and CDR2 YENEEA. Trimming removed 4 bases at V and 10 bases at J, with 13 bases between. Here the CDR3 reads CASSWGGFTELFF. The CDR3 nucleotides are TGTGCCAGCAGCTGGGGGGGCTTCACGGAGCTGTTTTTT. The complete variable domain, with remaining parts taken from reference TRBV11-3 and TRBJ2-2, reads EAGVVQSPRYKIIEKKQPVAFWCNPISGHNTLYWYLQNLGQGPELLIRYENEEAVDDSQLPKDRFSAERLKGVDSTLKIQPAELGDSAVYLCASSWGGFTELFFGEGSRLTVL.

As DNA, the CDR3 is TGTGCCACCCAGAGGGGACAGGGCCATGAAAAACTGTTTTTT. It yields the protein CATQRGQGHEKLFF. This chain connects TRBV15 to TRBJ1-4, with TRBD1 matching over 9 bases. From germline, CDR1 is LNHNV and CDR2 YYDKDF (reference sequence). The CDR3 sequence is 14 residues long. With 8 bases clipped from V and 6 bases from J, the junction kept 7 bases outside the gene matches.

The V and J genes are TRBV6-6 and TRBJ2-5, with 12 bases matching TRBD1. The CDR3 is 16 residues long. Germline CDR1 MNHNY, CDR2 SVGAGI (reference sequence). The V gene end was trimmed by 0 bases and the J gene end by 5 bases; junction bases not matched to a gene: 4. Written as DNA, the CDR3 is TGTGCCAGCAGTTACTCCGGGACAGGGGGCAAGGAGACCCAGTACTTC. Its protein product is CASSYSGTGGKETQYF.

This clone was observed once. The chain recombines TRBV5-4 with TRBJ2-7, with 7 bases lining up with TRBD2. The germline V gene encodes CDR1 SGHNT and CDR2 YYREEE (reference sequence). CDR3 length equals 14 residues. The ends lost 2 bases at V and 3 bases at J; junction bases unmatched: 5. CDR3 sequence (DNA): TGTGCCAGCAGCTTAACAAGCGGGATCTACGAGCAGTACTTC. Its translation: CASSLTSGIYEQYF.

For this clone: A junction boundary mismatches the germline segment, possibly from a read error. The chain uses TRBV7-9 and TRBJ2-1, with D possibly matching TRBD2 (5 bases). The CDR3 runs to 14 residues. Per germline, CDR1 SEHNR and CDR2 FQNEAQ (reference sequence). CDR3 region: CASSLDPGYNGQFF. CDR3 nucleotides: TGTGCCAGCAGCTTAGATCCGGGATACAATGGGCAGTTCTTC.

The chain is built from TRBV4-2 and TRBJ1-3; D not certain. This CDR3 region has 16 residues. V was clipped by 1 base and J by 3 bases, with 13 bases between them. The germline V gene encodes CDR1 LGHNA and CDR2 YNFKEQ. CDR3 loop: CASSQGPQGGGNTIYF. Written as DNA, the CDR3 is TGTGCCAGCAGCCAAGGCCCTCAAGGCGGTGGAAACACCATATATTTT.

The gene calls are TRBV7-7 and TRBJ2-5; the match to TRBD1 covers 9 bases. This CDR3 region has 15 residues. Germline V gene lookup returns CDR1 SSHAT and CDR2 FNYEAQ (reference sequence). CDR3 DNA: TGTGCTAGCTCCAAGGACAGGGGTTTCCAAGAGACCCAGTACTTC. Translation gives CASSKDRGFQETQYF.

This clone appeared once. The chain has TRBV14 and TRBJ2-6; 11 bases fit TRBD1. Germline V CDR1 and CDR2: SGHDN, FVKESK. The V segment lost 2 bases and the J segment 3 bases; nucleotides outside the gene matches: 6. The CDR3 is made up of 18 amino acids. DNA for the CDR3: TGTGCCAGCAGCCAACCCGGGACAGGGGGGTTTGGGGCCAACGTCCTGACTTTC. It codes for CASSQPGTGGFGANVLTF.

This chain uses TRBV27 with TRBJ2-3; TRBD2 aligns across 7 bases. Germline values: CDR1 MNHEY, CDR2 SMNVEV (reference sequence). The J segment lost 0 bases and the V segment lost 9 bases, leaving 12 bases of the junction unmatched. The CDR3 contains 16 residues. The chain's CDR3 is CARAGVAKASTDTQYF. CDR3 nucleotides: TGTGCCAGGGCGGGAGTGGCCAAGGCTAGCACAGATACGCAGTATTTT.

This clone was seen more than once but under ten times. The chain recombines TRBV4-2 with TRBJ2-3; 12 bases match TRBD2. J lost 3 bases, V lost 5 bases, and 9 bases had no gene match. Germline V gene sequence: CDR1 LGHNA, CDR2 YNFKEQ. CDR3 length: 17 amino acids. CDR3 DNA: TGTGCCAGCAGCTCGACTCTAGCGGGAGGGCCAACAGATACGCAGTATTTT. Encoded protein: CASSSTLAGGPTDTQYF.

J is TRBJ2-7 and V is TRBV5-5, with 7 bases matching TRBD2. The V and J ends lost 4 bases and 9 bases, in that order; junction bases with no gene match: 13. Germline CDR1 SGHKS, CDR2 YYEKEE (reference sequence). This CDR3 is 14 amino acids long. The DNA for the CDR3 is TGTGCCAGCAGCGATGGGGGAGGGTCGACGCGGCAGTACTTC. It yields the protein CASSDGGGSTRQYF. The full variable domain, its missing parts supplied by reference TRBV5-5 and TRBJ2-7, is DAGVTQSPTHLIKTRGQQVTLRCSPISGHKSVSWYQQVLGQGPQFIFQYYEKEERGRGNFPDRFSARQFPNYSSELNVNALLLGDSALYLCASSDGGGSTRQYFGPGTRLTVT.

The V and J genes are TRBV28 and TRBJ2-5; a weak D match, TRBD1 (7 bases). The germline V and J ends were trimmed by 7 bases and 6 bases, with 24 bases remaining between them. In germline, CDR1 is MDHEN, CDR2 SYDVKM. The CDR3 consists of 16 residues. The CDR3 is CASTSAPIQGGQTQYF. The CDR3 DNA sequence: TGTGCCAGCACCTCAGCCCCCATTCAGGGGGGACAGACCCAGTACTTC.

The chain recombines TRBV29-1 with TRBJ2-5; TRBD2 matches 14 bases. The J call may not be correct, given that the DNA end is closer to TRBJ2-7. Looked up from germline, CDR1 is SQVTM and CDR2 is ANQGSEA. The CDR3 is 15 residues long. CDR3 nucleotides: TGCAGCGTTTCCTCAAGACTAGCGGGAGGGTACGAGCAGTACTTC. Translating it yields CSVSSRLAGGYEQYF.

The V gene is TRBV30, the J gene TRBJ1-1; 7 nucleotides agree with TRBD1. The V gene's germline CDR1 is GTSNPN and CDR2 SVGIG (reference sequence). After removal of 3 bases from V and 1 base from J, the junction contained 5 bases not matched to a gene. The CDR3 is 14 amino acids. The CDR3 sequence: CAWRGQHKNTEAFF. The CDR3 bases are TGTGCCTGGAGGGGACAGCATAAGAACACTGAAGCTTTCTTT.

A few counts support this clone. The CDR3 nucleotides read TGTGCCAGCAGCCAAGCAGTACGGGGAAAACTGTTTTTT. This gives the protein CASSQAVRGKLFF. This chain links TRBV14 with TRBJ1-4; D gene uncertain. CDR3 length equals 13 residues. V gave up 1 base and J gave up 10 bases, with 10 bases separating them. Germline loops: CDR1 SGHDN, CDR2 FVKESK.

The genes are TRBV5-1 and TRBJ2-3; TRBD1 matches at 7 bases. With V trimmed by 4 bases and J by 2 bases, 7 bases remained unmatched. This CDR3 spans 15 amino acids. CDR1 is SGHRS, CDR2 YFSETQ, per germline. The chain's CDR3 is CASSLGQVITDTQYF. CDR3 bases: TGCGCCAGCAGCCTCGGACAGGTCATCACAGATACGCAGTATTTT. Full variable domain (missing parts from reference TRBV5-1 and TRBJ2-3): KAGVTQTPRYLIKTRGQQVTLSCSPISGHRSVSWYQQTPGQGLQFLFEYFSETQRNKGNFPGRFSGRQFSNSRSEMNVSTLELGDSALYLCASSLGQVITDTQYFGPGTRLTVL.

The genes are TRBV7-2 and TRBJ2-7; 10 bases map to TRBD2. This CDR3 region has 14 residues. The V segment lost 5 bases and the J segment 2 bases; nucleotides outside the gene matches: 3. Germline V lookup: CDR1 SGHTA, CDR2 FQGNSA. Here the CDR3 reads CASSLGLAPYEQYF. The CDR3 coding sequence is TGTGCCAGCAGCCTGGGACTAGCGCCCTACGAGCAGTACTTC.

This chain uses TRBV23-1 with TRBJ2-5, with TRBD1 matching over 7 bases. TRBV23-1 is labeled an ORF, and its function is uncertain. V was pared by 2 bases and J by 2 bases, with 8 bases of the junction left unmatched. The CDR3 is 16 residues long. CDR3 sequence (DNA): TGCGCCAGCAGTCAAGTCACCGGGACAGCTCAAGAGACCCAGTACTTC. Amino acids: CASSQVTGTAQETQYF.

This clone was detected once. The CDR3 bases are TGTGCCAGCAGCCTCAACCTGGGACAGGGTGAGAGCTACACCTTC. This gives the protein CASSLNLGQGESYTF. The chain recombines TRBV4-2 with TRBJ1-2; 9 nucleotides match TRBD1. Per germline, CDR1 LGHNA and CDR2 YNFKEQ. Unmatched junction bases numbered 12, after V lost 4 bases and J lost 9 bases. CDR3 length: 15 amino acids.

The chain joins TRBV6-5 to TRBJ2-5, with 7 bases matching TRBD1. Germline values: CDR1 MNHEY, CDR2 SVGAGI. This CDR3 is built from 11 residues. Losses at the gene ends were 6 bases for V and 5 bases for J; bases not matched to a gene: 0. CDR3 in DNA: TGTGCCAGCAGCAGGGGGGAGACCCAGTACTTC. Translating gives CASSRGETQYF.

The chain carries TRBV4-2 and TRBJ2-6, with 7 bases aligning to TRBD1. Germline CDR1 and CDR2: LGHNA and YNFKEQ. The CDR3 contains 17 residues. V gave up 0 bases and J gave up 2 bases; unmatched junction bases: 4. CDR3 DNA: TGTGCCAGCAGCCAAGAACAGACAGGGACTGGGGCCAACGTCCTGACTTTC. This translates into CASSQEQTGTGANVLTF.

Details on this clone: Other nucleotide sequences in the sample specify the same CDR3. The chain carries TRBV27 and TRBJ1-1; D may be TRBD1 (5 bases). Germline loops: CDR1 MNHEY, CDR2 SMNVEV (reference sequence). The CDR3 has 17 residues. Trimming left V 7 bases short and J 5 bases short, with 26 bases between. CDR3 sequence (DNA): TGTGCCAGCACCTTAGGGACTCCATTCGGGGGGGGTACTGAAGCTTTCTTT. This translates into CASTLGTPFGGGTEAFF.

The V and J genes are TRBV6-1 and TRBJ1-1, with no clear D. Trimming cost V 7 bases and J 4 bases, with 16 bases left between them. The CDR3 runs to 14 residues. CDR1 is MNHNS, CDR2 SASEGT, per germline. The CDR3 reads CASTLSPGSTEAFF. The CDR3 DNA reads as TGTGCCAGCACTCTGTCCCCAGGATCCACTGAAGCTTTCTTT.

This chain links TRBV19 with TRBJ1-3; no firm D call. The germline V gene has CDR1 LNHDA and CDR2 SQIVND (reference sequence). This CDR3 region has 15 residues. The germline V and J ends were trimmed by 6 bases and 2 bases, with 14 bases remaining between them. CDR3 nucleotide sequence: TGTGCCAGTAGGAAGACACCCGAGACTGGAAACACCATATATTTT. Its protein is CASRKTPETGNTIYF.

The chain couples TRBV11-2 to TRBJ2-5, with TRBD1 matching over 7 bases. The CDR3 spans 12 residues. Germline V CDR1 and CDR2: SGHAT, FQNNGV. V lost 1 base to trimming and J lost 14 bases; unmatched junction nucleotides: 7. The CDR3 coding sequence is TGTGCCAGCAGCTTAGGGGGACAGCTCGTTTACTTC. The encoded protein is CASSLGGQLVYF.

V is TRBV6-6 and J is TRBJ2-7; maybe TRBD2 (6 bases). From germline, CDR1 is MNHNY and CDR2 SVGAGI (reference sequence). CDR3 length equals 14 residues. Trimming shortened V by 10 bases and J by 1 base, and 17 bases separated the two germline ends. CDR3 sequence: CATMQAGGSYEQYF. CDR3 nucleotides: TGTGCCACCATGCAGGCTGGAGGGTCCTACGAGCAGTACTTC.

A few counts support this clone. The rearrangement links TRBV5-1 to TRBJ2-1, with 12 bases lining up with TRBD2. V trimming: 3 bases; J trimming: 14 bases; junction bases outside the gene matches: 6. Looked up from germline, CDR1 is SGHRS and CDR2 is YFSETQ. There are 13 residues in the CDR3. Here the CDR3 DNA reads TGCGCCAGCAGCTCCGGACTAGCGGGAACAAAGTTCTTC. Translated: CASSSGLAGTKFF. The entire variable domain, with the rest obtained from reference TRBV5-1 and TRBJ2-1, is as follows: KAGVTQTPRYLIKTRGQQVTLSCSPISGHRSVSWYQQTPGQGLQFLFEYFSETQRNKGNFPGRFSGRQFSNSRSEMNVSTLELGDSALYLCASSSGLAGTKFFGPGTRLTVL.